This T cell receptor beta chain was identified during a study of T cell responses to AZD1222 COVID-19 vaccine. Per germline, CDR1 SNHLY and CDR2 FYNNEI. CDR3 length equals 13 residues. Trimming shortened V by 6 bases and J by 1 base, and 10 bases separated the two germline ends. Assay used: immunoSEQ multiplex PCR; TCRdb lists only in-frame clones, some missing. The data contain 97,000 or so clones, roughly 90% of them singletons. Comments on this clone: Its cognate antigen is unknown.

Study-wide results and caveats: Receipt of two AZD1222 doses was followed by a rise in Spike-specific TCR breadth and depth.

Specimen: peripheral blood, collected on day 0 of AZD1222 vaccination. The chain carries TRBV2 and TRBJ2-7; D possibly corresponds to TRBD2 (6 bases). The receptor was derived from an adult in good health. This CDR3 reads CASSIGGSYEQYF. The CDR3 DNA reads as TGTGCCAGCAGCATCGGGGGTTCCTACGAGCAGTACTTC. The complete variable domain, with remaining parts taken from reference TRBV2 and TRBJ2-7, reads EPEVTQTPSHQVTQMGQEVILRCVPISNHLYFYWYRQILGQKVEFLVSFYNNEISEKSEIFDDQFSVERPDGSNFTLKIRSTKLEDSAMYFCASSIGGSYEQYFGPGTRLTVT.